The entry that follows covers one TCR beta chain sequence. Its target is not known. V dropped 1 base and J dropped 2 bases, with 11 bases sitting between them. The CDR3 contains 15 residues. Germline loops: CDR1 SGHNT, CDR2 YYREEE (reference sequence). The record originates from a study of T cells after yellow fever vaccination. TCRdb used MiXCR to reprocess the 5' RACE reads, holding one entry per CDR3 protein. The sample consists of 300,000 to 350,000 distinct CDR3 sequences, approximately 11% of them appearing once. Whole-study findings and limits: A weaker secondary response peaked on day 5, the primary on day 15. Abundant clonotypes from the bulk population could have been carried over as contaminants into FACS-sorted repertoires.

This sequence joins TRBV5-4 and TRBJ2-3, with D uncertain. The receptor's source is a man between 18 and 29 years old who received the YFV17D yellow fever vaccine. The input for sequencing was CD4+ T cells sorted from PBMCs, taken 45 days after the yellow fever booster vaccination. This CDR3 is CASSLPTDTTDTQYF. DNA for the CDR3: TGTGCCAGCAGCTTGCCGACCGATACCACAGATACGCAGTATTTT.